What follows are 20 T cell receptor beta chains derived from one specimen sequenced in a study of T cell responses to AZD1222 COVID-19 vaccine. Profiling relied on immunoSEQ multiplex PCR, and the TCRdb table lists in-frame clones only, not all of them. The data hold roughly 80,000 clones, with around nine tenths observed a single time. Sequences were derived from peripheral blood, sampled on day 0 of MenACWY control vaccination. These receptors were collected from an adult in good health.

The gene calls are TRBV4-1 and TRBJ1-1; no clear D. This CDR3 has 14 residues. Looked up from germline, CDR1 is MGHRA and CDR2 is YSYEKL. The V end lost 5 bases, the J end lost 1 base, and 11 bases lay between the germline ends. The DNA of the CDR3 is TGCGCCAGCAGCGTTAGACGGGAGAACACTGAAGCTTTCTTT. Protein product: CASSVRRENTEAFF.

This chain joins TRBV5-5 and TRBJ2-1; the match to TRBD1 covers 9 bases. Germline CDR1 is SGHKS and CDR2 is YYEKEE (reference sequence). CDR3 length equals 16 residues. With V trimmed by 0 bases and J by 7 bases, 8 bases remained unmatched. This CDR3 is CASSLDPGTGMNEQFF. The CDR3 DNA sequence: TGTGCCAGCAGCTTGGATCCCGGGACAGGGATGAATGAGCAGTTCTTC.

The genes are TRBV3-1 (or the pseudogene TRBV3-2) and TRBJ1-1; D not certain. This CDR3 contains 13 residues. V lost 6 bases, J lost 1 base, and 9 bases lay in between. Germline values: CDR1 LGHDT, CDR2 YNNKEL (reference sequence). CDR3 coding DNA: TGTGCCAGCAGACTTCGGGAGAACACTGAAGCTTTCTTT. Its translation: CASRLRENTEAFF.

The chain recombines TRBV7-9 with TRBJ2-3; 9 bases map to TRBD1. V shed 3 bases, J shed 5 bases, and the junction held 15 bases outside the gene matches. Germline CDR1 SEHNR, CDR2 FQNEAQ (reference sequence). The CDR3 length is 18 residues. Here the CDR3 DNA reads TGTGCCAGCAGCTTGGAAACAAGGCGGACAGGGGTCGGAGATACGCAGTATTTT. It translates to CASSLETRRTGVGDTQYF.

This clone was picked up one time. The chain uses TRBV5-1 and TRBJ1-5; 9 bases fit TRBD1. CDR1 and CDR2 from the germline V gene are SGHRS and YFSETQ. With 2 bases clipped from V and 6 bases from J, the junction kept 3 bases outside the gene matches. This CDR3 region has 14 residues. The CDR3 nucleotides are TGCGCCAGCAGCTTCGACAGGGGGGGTCAGCCCCAGCATTTT. This gives the protein CASSFDRGGQPQHF. Full variable domain (remainder filled in from reference TRBV5-1 and TRBJ1-5): KAGVTQTPRYLIKTRGQQVTLSCSPISGHRSVSWYQQTPGQGLQFLFEYFSETQRNKGNFPGRFSGRQFSNSRSEMNVSTLELGDSALYLCASSFDRGGQPQHFGDGTRLSIL.

The chain links TRBV7-2 to TRBJ2-3; D possibly corresponds to TRBD2 (6 bases). Germline CDR1 SGHTA, CDR2 FQGNSA. The CDR3 is 16 amino acids. Trimming took off 1 base at V and 2 bases at J, with 13 bases between the two ends. The CDR3 nucleotides are TGTGCCAGCAGCTTAGGGGGTAGCGGATACACAGATACGCAGTATTTT. This gives the protein CASSLGGSGYTDTQYF.

The chain joins TRBV6-1 to TRBJ2-4; possibly TRBD1 for D (6 bases). The CDR3 has 16 amino acids. Germline CDR1 reads MNHNS; CDR2 reads SASEGT. Trimming took 3 bases from V and 4 from J, leaving 16 bases between them. The CDR3 sequence: CASSDQGQSPKNIQYF. In nucleotides, the CDR3 is TGTGCCAGCAGTGACCAGGGGCAGTCGCCTAAAAACATTCAGTACTTC.

The table lists this clone with a few counts. The chain couples TRBV9 to TRBJ2-1; 8 bases are a match to TRBD2. CDR1 SGDLS and CDR2 YYNGEE come from the germline V gene. V lost 3 bases, J lost 2 bases, and 4 bases stayed unmatched. The CDR3 length is 15 residues. The CDR3: CASSEAGAPYNEQFF. CDR3 sequence (DNA): TGTGCCAGCAGCGAAGCGGGAGCCCCCTACAATGAGCAGTTCTTC.

The V call is TRBV30, the J call TRBJ1-6, with a possible D match to TRBD1 (6 bases). The CDR3 consists of 12 residues. In germline, CDR1 is GTSNPN, CDR2 SVGIG (reference sequence). Trimming took 4 bases from V and 9 from J, leaving 10 bases between them. CDR3 region: CAWNREGSPLHF. CDR3 DNA: TGTGCCTGGAACAGGGAGGGTTCACCCCTCCACTTT. Full variable domain (remainder filled in from reference TRBV30 and TRBJ1-6): SQTIHQWPATLVQPVGSPLSLECTVEGTSNPNLYWYRQAAGRGLQLLFYSVGIGQISSEVPQNLSASRPQDRQFILSSKKLLLSDSGFYLCAWNREGSPLHFGNGTRLTVT.

This clone was observed a few times. The V gene is TRBV18, the J gene TRBJ1-5, with 7 bases lining up with TRBD1. CDR1 KGHSH and CDR2 LQKENI come from the germline V gene. The CDR3 loop spans 15 amino acids. Trimming at V came to 3 bases and at J to 2 bases, leaving 4 bases not matched to a gene. The DNA for the CDR3 is TGTGCCAGCTCACCTCCCGGACAGGGCAATCAGCCCCAGCATTTT. Translating it yields CASSPPGQGNQPQHF.

The chain uses TRBV4-1 and TRBJ2-5; D is unresolved. Trimming pared 3 bases from V and 3 bases from J, leaving 8 bases between. The CDR3 extends over 13 amino acids. Germline values: CDR1 MGHRA, CDR2 YSYEKL. The CDR3 here is CASSQNTKETQYF. CDR3 in DNA: TGCGCCAGCAGCCAGAACACAAAAGAGACCCAGTACTTC.

This sequence joins TRBV27 and TRBJ1-2, with 9 bases fitting TRBD1. With V trimmed by 5 bases and J by 7 bases, 5 bases remained unmatched. The CDR3 totals 13 residues. Germline-derived CDR1 and CDR2 are MNHEY and SMNVEV (reference sequence). CDR3 protein: CASSPGQGSGYTF. DNA of the CDR3: TGTGCCAGCAGTCCGGGACAGGGAAGTGGCTACACCTTC.

The chain couples TRBV5-1 to TRBJ2-1, with a possible D match to TRBD2 (6 bases). There are 16 residues in the CDR3. V was pared by 4 bases and J by 5 bases, with 19 bases between. Per the germline V gene, CDR1 is SGHRS and CDR2 is YFSETQ. The CDR3 here is CASSGSRGGINNEQFF. CDR3 coding DNA: TGCGCCAGCAGCGGTTCTAGGGGAGGCATAAACAATGAGCAGTTCTTC.

The V and J genes are TRBV28 and TRBJ2-7; D is unresolved. The V end was cut by 6 bases, the J end by 3 bases, with 9 bases between. Germline V CDR1 and CDR2: MDHEN, SYDVKM. The length of the CDR3 is 12 residues. The CDR3 loop is CASSRYSYEQYF. DNA of the CDR3: TGTGCCAGCAGCCGCTACAGCTACGAGCAGTACTTC.

The chain carries TRBV5-1 and TRBJ2-1; D is tentatively TRBD1 or TRBD2 (5 bases each). The CDR3 sequence is 14 residues long. Trimming pared 2 bases from V and 4 bases from J, leaving 10 bases between. Germline lookup yields CDR1 SGHRS and CDR2 YFSETQ. CDR3 loop: CASSFRDQYNEQFF. The CDR3 nucleotides are TGCGCCAGCAGCTTCCGGGACCAGTACAATGAGCAGTTCTTC.

The chain carries TRBV29-1 and TRBJ2-2; TRBD2 might be the D (5 bases). The germline V gene encodes CDR1 SQVTM and CDR2 ANQGSEA. V shed 4 bases and J shed 7 bases, with 13 bases lying between them. The CDR3 is 13 amino acids. The CDR3: CSVGLPVGGELFF. As DNA, the CDR3 is TGCAGCGTTGGACTACCTGTCGGCGGGGAGCTGTTTTTT.

This chain connects TRBV7-9 to TRBJ1-5, with 8 bases identical to TRBD1. Trimming cost V 5 bases and J 7 bases; bases outside gene matches: 4. This CDR3 has 13 residues. Germline CDR1 is SEHNR and CDR2 is FQNEAQ (reference sequence). The CDR3 here is CASSPGGIQPQHF. CDR3 coding DNA: TGTGCCAGCAGCCCAGGGGGCATACAGCCCCAGCATTTT. The full variable domain, in which reference TRBV7-9 and TRBJ1-5 provide the parts outside the CDR3, is DTGVSQNPRHKITKRGQNVTFRCDPISEHNRLYWYRQTLGQGPEFLTYFQNEAQLEKSRLLSDRFSAERPKGSFSTLEIQRTEQGDSAMYLCASSPGGIQPQHFGDGTRLSIL.

The chain carries TRBV11-3 and TRBJ1-1, with 9 bases identical to TRBD1. Germline V gene data show CDR1 as SGHNT and CDR2 as YENEEA. Trimming took 5 bases from V and 2 from J; bases not matched to a gene: 3. This CDR3 comprises 14 residues. CDR3 loop: CASSRTGANTEAFF. The CDR3 DNA sequence: TGTGCCAGCAGCCGGACAGGGGCCAACACTGAAGCTTTCTTT. Combining the CDR3 with reference TRBV11-3 and TRBJ1-1 gives the whole variable domain EAGVVQSPRYKIIEKKQPVAFWCNPISGHNTLYWYLQNLGQGPELLIRYENEEAVDDSQLPKDRFSAERLKGVDSTLKIQPAELGDSAVYLCASSRTGANTEAFFGQGTRLTVV.

This clone showed up just once. The chain combines TRBV29-1 with TRBJ2-7; perhaps TRBD1 as D (5 bases). V lost 6 bases and J lost 6, with 12 bases in between. The CDR3 consists of 11 residues. Germline CDR1 is SQVTM and CDR2 is ANQGSEA. The CDR3 protein is CSVDQGTEQYF. The CDR3 DNA reads TGCAGCGTGGACCAGGGAACCGAGCAGTACTTC.

This chain connects TRBV24-1 to TRBJ2-7, with a tentative D call TRBD1 (6 bases). This CDR3 comprises 13 residues. V was trimmed by 5 bases and J by 3 bases, leaving 10 bases between them. Germline CDR1 reads KGHDR; CDR2 reads SFDVKD. This chain's CDR3 is CATSAVDSYEQYF. DNA for the CDR3: TGTGCCACCAGTGCCGTGGACAGCTACGAGCAGTACTTC.